Listed below are T cell receptor beta chains from one sample, sequenced in a study of blood T cell repertoires in COVID-19. TCRdb's table, derived via immunoSEQ multiplex PCR, lists solely in-frame clones and lacks some. Found here are about 190,000 clones, approximately 91% of them singletons; the top ten hold approximately 2.1%. Sequences were obtained from peripheral blood. The receptors shown here come from a man in his 70s with active or convalescent COVID-19. Each CDR3 is given with its conserved first and last residue. Each record gives: D gene, V gene, clone size, J gene, CDR3 protein, CDR3 DNA. The D gene is left open where the match is weak. Clone size is given for some rows only: seen once, a few or many times, or a class if the clone is expanded.

.	TRBV5-4	once	TRBJ1-1	CASRMVGARTEAFF	TGTGCCAGCAGGATGGTAGGGGCTCGGACTGAAGCTTTCTTT
.	TRBV2	once	TRBJ2-3	CASSDGTPLSTDTQYF	TGTGCCAGCAGTGATGGGACACCCCTTAGCACAGATACGCAGTATTTT
.	TRBV7-8	.	TRBJ2-5	CASSFSGQETQYF	TGTGCCAGCAGCTTCTCAGGGCAAGAGACCCAGTACTTC
.	TRBV7-9	.	TRBJ1-4	CASSSTLGRGHNEKLFF	TGTGCCAGCAGCTCTACCCTCGGCCGAGGCCATAATGAAAAACTGTTTTTT
TRBD2	TRBV7-9	.	TRBJ2-1	CASSPIAGTSRYEQFF	TGTGCCAGCAGCCCAATAGCCGGGACTAGTAGGTATGAGCAGTTCTTC
.	TRBV12-5	.	TRBJ2-7	CASGPETDSYEQYF	TGTGCTAGTGGCCCCGAGACAGATTCCTACGAGCAGTACTTC
.	TRBV4-3	.	TRBJ2-2	CASSQGYGSDTGELFF	TGCGCCAGCAGCCAAGGTTACGGGAGTGACACCGGGGAGCTGTTTTTT
TRBD2	TRBV7-9	.	TRBJ2-5	CASSYRLAGGQETQYF	TGTGCCAGCAGCTACAGACTAGCGGGGGGGCAAGAGACCCAGTACTTC
.	TRBV21-1	.	TRBJ2-7	CASFNTIGTSGYEQYF	TGTGCCAGCTTTAACACCATCGGGACTAGCGGCTACGAGCAGTACTTC
.	TRBV30	few	TRBJ2-2	CAWSAQFGSGVDGELFF	TGTGCCTGGAGCGCTCAGTTCGGGTCAGGGGTCGACGGGGAGCTGTTTTTT
TRBD1	TRBV18	.	TRBJ2-1	CASSPGTGGNEQFF	TGTGCCAGCTCACCCGGGACAGGGGGCAATGAGCAGTTCTTC
.	TRBV3-1/TRBV3-2	.	TRBJ2-1	CASSLRQPGANEQFF	TGTGCCAGCAGCCTGAGACAGCCTGGGGCCAATGAGCAGTTCTTC
.	TRBV5-1	.	TRBJ1-2	CASSLVAIGANYGYTF	TGCGCCAGCAGCTTGGTCGCGATCGGGGCTAACTATGGCTACACCTTC
TRBD2	TRBV7-6	.	TRBJ2-2	CASSPPYGGELTGELFF	TGTGCCAGCAGCCCACCCTATGGGGGGGAACTCACCGGGGAGCTGTTTTTT
.	TRBV7-2	.	TRBJ2-3	CASSFQGGITDTQYF	TGTGCCAGCAGCTTTCAGGGGGGCATAACCGATACGCAGTATTTT
.	TRBV2	few	TRBJ1-4	CASVAVTNEKLFF	TGTGCCAGCGTTGCAGTCACTAATGAAAAACTGTTTTTT
TRBD2	TRBV7-9	.	TRBJ2-5	CASSPGLARETQYF	TGTGCCAGCAGCCCGGGACTAGCTCGAGAGACCCAGTACTTC
TRBD1	TRBV19	few	TRBJ2-3	CASKRDRGPDTQYF	TGTGCCAGCAAAAGGGACAGGGGGCCAGATACGCAGTATTTT
TRBD1	TRBV5-6	.	TRBJ2-4	CASSTGTGVGIQYF	TGTGCCAGCAGCACTGGGACAGGAGTAGGCATTCAGTACTTC
.	TRBV29-1	once	TRBJ1-3	CSVGGTSGNTIYF	TGCAGCGTTGGGGGGACTTCTGGAAACACCATATATTTT
.	TRBV28	.	TRBJ1-3	CASSFDSRRNTIYF	TGTGCCAGCAGTTTTGACAGCCGCAGAAACACCATATATTTT
.	TRBV5-1	.	TRBJ1-2	CASSLELQGDYTF	TGCGCCAGCAGCTTGGAGTTACAGGGCGACTACACCTTC
.	TRBV14	.	TRBJ1-5	CASSQSGNQPQHF	TGTGCCAGCAGCCAATCGGGGAATCAGCCCCAGCATTTT
.	TRBV18	.	TRBJ1-4	CASSPLRVAKQETNEKLFF	TGTGCCAGCTCACCATTACGTGTCGCCAAACAGGAAACTAATGAAAAACTGTTTTTT